This T cell receptor beta chain was identified in a study of cytomegalovirus exposure and HLA in healthy donors. CDR1 is SQVTM, CDR2 ANQGSEA, per germline. The CDR3 consists of 13 residues. Trimming cost V 8 bases and J 5 bases, with 18 bases left between them. This clone was seen a handful of times. Primers: 60 Vbeta forward and 13 Jbeta reverse. Measured with immunoSEQ multiplex PCR; TCRdb has only the in-frame clones, and not every one. The sample lists approximately 220,000 clones; approximately 82% were seen once. This clonotype was obtained from a man younger than 35 in good health and CMV-seronegative. The chain carries TRBV29-1 and TRBJ1-1; no clear D gene. Material: PBMCs. The CDR3: CSFVSGDTTEAFF. Here the CDR3 DNA reads TGCAGCTTTGTGTCCGGGGATACAACTGAAGCTTTCTTT. Based on the CDR3 plus reference TRBV29-1 and TRBJ1-1, the full variable domain is SAVISQKPSRDICQRGTSLTIQCQVDSQVTMMFWYRQQPGQSLTLIATANQGSEATYESGFVIDKFPISRPNLTFSTLTVSNMSPEDSSIYLCSFVSGDTTEAFFGQGTRLTVV.